This T cell receptor beta chain was sequenced during a study of T cells in localized non-small cell lung cancer. Regarding the study as a whole: Adjacent lung exhibited a median of about 50 among the 100 most abundant tumor clones. Among blood samples, higher T cell density accompanied longer overall survival.

This table comes from immunoSEQ multiplex PCR, and its TCRdb copy is limited to in-frame clones, with some not included. The table includes 53,000 or so clones, approximately 88% detected once. As regards this clone: Its antigen is still unknown.

The CDR3 consists of 14 residues. Germline V CDR1 and CDR2: LGHNT, FRNRAP. V was trimmed by 5 bases and J by 8 bases, leaving 15 bases between them. This sequence originates from a man aged 35 to 69 with stage III lung adenocarcinoma. V gene TRBV12-5 combines with J gene TRBJ2-2, with D perhaps matching TRBD1 (6 bases). The starting material was peripheral blood mononuclear cells, obtained before any cancer treatment. In DNA form, the CDR3 reads TGTGCTAGTGGTCCACAGGGTCGTGCTGGGGAGCTGTTTTTT. It specifies CASGPQGRAGELFF.